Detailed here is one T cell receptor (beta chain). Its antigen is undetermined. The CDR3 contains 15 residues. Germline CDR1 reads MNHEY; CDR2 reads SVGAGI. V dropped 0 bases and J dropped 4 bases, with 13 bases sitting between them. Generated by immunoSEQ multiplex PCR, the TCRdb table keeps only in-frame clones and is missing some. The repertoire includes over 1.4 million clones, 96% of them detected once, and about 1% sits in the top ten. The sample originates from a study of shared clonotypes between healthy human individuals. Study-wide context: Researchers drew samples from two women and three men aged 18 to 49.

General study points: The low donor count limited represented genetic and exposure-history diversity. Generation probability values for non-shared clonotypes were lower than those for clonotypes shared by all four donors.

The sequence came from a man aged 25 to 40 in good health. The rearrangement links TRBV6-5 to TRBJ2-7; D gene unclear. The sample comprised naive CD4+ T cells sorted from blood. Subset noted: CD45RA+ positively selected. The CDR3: CASSYSLDIPYEQYF. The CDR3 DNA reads TGTGCCAGCAGTTACTCGTTAGACATCCCATACGAGCAGTACTTC.